This TCR beta chain was sequenced during a study of cytomegalovirus exposure and HLA in healthy donors. Researchers ran the PCR with 60 Vbeta and 13 Jbeta primers. Produced via immunoSEQ multiplex PCR; TCRdb's table is partial and in-frame only. The sample includes over 75,000 clones. The study, taken as a whole, reports: The authors excluded some V segments, including TRBV6-2 and TRBV6-3, as indistinguishable. In vitro work confirmed that three CMV-associated chains recognize CMV antigens. It was reported in a later analysis that an Asian-associated ancestry cluster showed fewer N-insertions than the roughly 620-donor mean.

The CDR3 is 17 residues long. V lost 6 bases, J lost 2 bases, and 10 bases stayed unmatched. Germline V lookup: CDR1 SGDLS, CDR2 YYNGEE. Regarding this clone: Its antigen is currently unknown.

Material: PBMCs. The rearrangement joins TRBV9 to TRBJ1-3, with 11 bases that match TRBD1. The clonotype comes from a man between 45 and 60 years old in good health and CMV-seronegative. The CDR3 nucleotides are TGTGCCAGCACCCGGAGAGGGACAGGGGGGACTGGAAACACCATATATTTT. Its protein product is CASTRRGTGGTGNTIYF.